The rows below give T cell receptor beta chains drawn from one sample of a study of Graves' ophthalmopathy and Graves' hyperthyroidism. TCRdb fed the multiplex PCR reads into MiXCR, producing one record per CDR3 protein. The sample holds roughly 400,000 distinct CDR3 sequences, approximately 18% seen once. The sequenced sample consisted of peripheral blood. These TCRs come from an adult woman with stable Graves' hyperthyroidism. Each CDR3 is given with its conserved first and last residue.

TRBV12-3/TRBV12-4 | CASSLILAGGNDFADTQYF
TRBV18 | CASSPPSGDTEAFF
TRBV10-3 | CAIRLTGGPYEQYF
TRBV30 | CAWSVGGWSNQPQHF
TRBV7-8 | CASSGRQRSYEAFF
TRBV29-1 | CSVDRGWNEQYF
TRBV6-1 | CASTSTWGSSGYTF
TRBV29-1 | CSVVGGQGISYEQYF
TRBV12-3/TRBV12-4 | CASSFGGRPLYEQYF
TRBV29-1 | CSVEGGSGNTIYF
TRBV7-3 | CASSFAIGGSYGYTF
TRBV19 | CASTQGGNMNTEAFF
TRBV7-2 | CASSPHSRTGYEQYF
TRBV19 | CASREQTGYTEAFF
TRBV7-9 | CASSLINARNTEAFF
TRBV12-3/TRBV12-4 | CASSFSGAGELFF
TRBV29-1 | CSVEQDMNTEAFF
TRBV30 | CAWARDGGSYEQYF
TRBV7-3 | CASSLGEPPYEQYF
TRBV29-1 | CSVLAGMNTEAFF
TRBV7-9 | CASSSRELNIKYF
TRBV28 | CASSSGTAGKETQYF
TRBV6-1 | CASSERISAGSSYEQYF
TRBV30 | CAWRGPRTGPGREQYF
TRBV6-1 | CASSGGNTEAFF
TRBV28 | CASSLAGAPPTGYTF